The rows below give T cell receptor beta chains drawn from one sample of a study of blood T cells in healthy people across ages. Each CDR3 protein is one row after TCRdb ran MiXCR on the 5' RACE reads. This repertoire shows around 1,600,000 distinct CDR3 sequences, approximately 42% found once; its top ten account for more than 4%. Sequenced sample: blood. Receptors were obtained from a young woman in good health. CDR3s include the opening cysteine and the closing phenylalanine or tryptophan. Fields, in order: clone size, V gene, J gene, D gene, CDR3 protein, CDR3 DNA. D genes are given only for firm matches. Expanded clones are given a class, and other clones once, few, many or no size at all.

few,TRBV24-1,TRBJ1-5,-,CATSDLRVHGPQHF,TGTGCCACCAGTGATTTGCGAGTCCACGGGCCCCAGCATTTT
-,TRBV20-1,TRBJ2-7,-,CSTSGLYNEQYF,TGCAGTACAAGCGGACTTTACAACGAGCAGTACTTC
-,TRBV7-8,TRBJ1-4,-,CASSATSGASSEKLFF,TGTGCCAGCAGCGCGACGTCGGGAGCCTCTAGTGAAAAACTGTTTTTT
-,TRBV20-1,TRBJ1-2,-,CSASREVTDGYTF,TGCAGTGCTTCCCGGGAAGTAACCGATGGCTACACCTTC
once,TRBV25-1,TRBJ2-7,TRBD2,CASSRSGVQDEQYF,TGTGCCAGCAGTCGTAGCGGGGTTCAGGACGAGCAGTACTTC
-,TRBV4-2,TRBJ1-2,TRBD1,CASSHRTGGYGYTF,TGTGCCAGCAGCCACCGGACAGGGGGGTATGGCTACACCTTC
-,TRBV7-2,TRBJ2-5,-,CASSLERRGGETQYF,TGTGCCAGCAGCTTAGAGCGTAGGGGAGGAGAGACCCAGTACTTC
few,TRBV15,TRBJ2-1,-,CATSRDLQANEQFF,TGTGCCACCAGCAGAGATTTACAGGCCAATGAGCAGTTCTTC
few,TRBV6-2/TRBV6-3,TRBJ1-5,-,CASSGPAPRQHF,TGTGCCAGCAGCGGACCCGCACCGCGCCAGCATTTT
-,TRBV28,TRBJ2-5,TRBD2,CASSFETSGRVETQYF,TGTGCCAGCAGTTTCGAGACTAGCGGGAGGGTAGAGACCCAGTACTTC
few,TRBV9,TRBJ2-2,-,CASRAGALTGELFF,TGTGCCAGCAGAGCAGGGGCGTTAACCGGGGAGCTGTTTTTT
-,TRBV20-1,TRBJ2-7,-,CRASQPPEQYF,TGTAGGGCTAGTCAGCCACCCGAGCAGTACTTC
few,TRBV7-9,TRBJ1-1,TRBD1,CASSNGQGFTEAFF,TGTGCCAGCAGCAATGGACAGGGCTTCACTGAAGCTTTCTTT
-,TRBV6-1,TRBJ2-5,TRBD2,CASSPWTSANNEQYF,TGTGCCAGCAGTCCGTGGACTAGCGCCAACAATGAGCAGTACTTC
-,TRBV4-2,TRBJ2-2,-,CASSQVSRVTPYTGELFF,TGTGCCAGCAGCCAAGTATCACGGGTAACCCCCTACACCGGGGAGCTGTTTTTT
-,TRBV30,TRBJ2-4,-,CAWGKGAKNIQYF,TGTGCCTGGGGGAAGGGAGCCAAAAACATTCAGTACTTC
few,TRBV13,TRBJ2-7,-,CASSLRWPSIYYEQYF,TGTGCCAGCAGCTTACGATGGCCCTCGATCTACTACGAGCAGTACTTC
-,TRBV12-3/TRBV12-4,TRBJ2-7,-,CAGSPQMGIWQYF,TGTGCCGGCAGTCCCCAAATGGGTATATGGCAGTACTTC
-,TRBV29-1,TRBJ1-5,-,CSVEVGQGPQHF,TGCAGCGTTGAAGTTGGTCAGGGGCCCCAGCATTTT
-,TRBV27,TRBJ2-3,-,CASSFGHGASDTQYF,TGTGCCAGCAGTTTTGGCCATGGAGCCTCAGATACGCAGTATTTT
few,TRBV6-6,TRBJ1-2,TRBD1,CASSFVQDRQNGYTF,TGTGCCAGCAGTTTTGTACAGGACAGGCAGAATGGCTACACCTTC
-,TRBV29-1,TRBJ2-1,-,CSVEPRTFNEQFF,TGCAGCGTTGAACCCCGGACATTCAATGAGCAGTTCTTC
-,TRBV29-1,TRBJ2-7,-,CSVEDGDWEQYF,TGCAGCGTTGAAGATGGGGATTGGGAGCAGTACTTC
-,TRBV25-1,TRBJ2-7,-,CASSNSYKQYF,TGTGCCAGCAGTAACAGCTACAAGCAGTACTTC
few,TRBV7-2,TRBJ2-4,TRBD2,CASSLRSSGKNIQYF,TGTGCCAGCAGCCTGAGGTCTAGCGGAAAAAACATTCAGTACTTC
few,TRBV11-2,TRBJ2-5,-,CASSSTGTLGVETQYF,TGTGCCAGCAGCTCGACTGGGACTCTCGGGGTAGAGACCCAGTACTTC
-,TRBV29-1,TRBJ2-7,TRBD1,CSAGQGKGTYEQYF,TGCAGCGCGGGACAGGGGAAGGGGACCTACGAGCAGTACTTC
few,TRBV7-9,TRBJ1-1,-,CASSLGRQANTEAFF,TGTGCCAGCAGCTTAGGTAGACAGGCGAACACTGAAGCTTTCTTT
once,TRBV27,TRBJ2-3,TRBD2,CASSPFPPRGEATDTQYF,TGTGCCAGCAGTCCCTTCCCCCCGCGGGGGGAGGCCACAGATACGCAGTATTTT